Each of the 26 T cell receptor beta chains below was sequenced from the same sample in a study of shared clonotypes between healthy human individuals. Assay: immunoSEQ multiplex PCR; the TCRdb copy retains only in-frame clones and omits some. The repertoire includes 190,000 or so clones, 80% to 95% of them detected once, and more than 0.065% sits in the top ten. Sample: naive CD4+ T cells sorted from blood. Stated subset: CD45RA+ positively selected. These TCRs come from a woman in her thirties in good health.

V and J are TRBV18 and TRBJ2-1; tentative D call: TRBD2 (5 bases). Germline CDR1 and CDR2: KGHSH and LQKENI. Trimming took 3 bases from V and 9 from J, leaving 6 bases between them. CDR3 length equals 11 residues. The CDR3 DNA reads TGTGCCAGCTCACCCAGCGGTGAGCAGTTCTTC. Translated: CASSPSGEQFF.

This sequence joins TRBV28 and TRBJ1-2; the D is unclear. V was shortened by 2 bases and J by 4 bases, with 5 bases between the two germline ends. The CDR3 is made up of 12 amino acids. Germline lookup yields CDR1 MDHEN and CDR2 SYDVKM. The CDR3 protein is CASSLGSYGYTF. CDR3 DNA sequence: TGTGCCAGCAGTTTAGGCTCCTATGGCTACACCTTC.

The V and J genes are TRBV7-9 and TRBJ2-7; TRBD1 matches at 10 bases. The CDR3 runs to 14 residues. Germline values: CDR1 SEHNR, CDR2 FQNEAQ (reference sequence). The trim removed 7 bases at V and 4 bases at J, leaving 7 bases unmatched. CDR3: CASNHGTGDYEQYF. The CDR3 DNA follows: TGTGCCAGCAACCACGGGACAGGGGATTACGAGCAGTACTTC.

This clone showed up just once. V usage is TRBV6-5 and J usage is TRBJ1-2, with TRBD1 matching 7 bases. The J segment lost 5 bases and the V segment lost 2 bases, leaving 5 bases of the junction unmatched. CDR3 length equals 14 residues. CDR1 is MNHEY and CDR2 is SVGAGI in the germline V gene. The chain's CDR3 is CASSYNDREYGYTF. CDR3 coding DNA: TGTGCCAGCAGTTACAACGACAGGGAGTATGGCTACACCTTC.

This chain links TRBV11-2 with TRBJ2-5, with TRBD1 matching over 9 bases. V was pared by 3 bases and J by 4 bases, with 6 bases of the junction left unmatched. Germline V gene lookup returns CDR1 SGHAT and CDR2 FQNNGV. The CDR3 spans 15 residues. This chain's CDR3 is CASSFTGGMVETQYF. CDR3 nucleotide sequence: TGTGCCAGCAGCTTCACAGGGGGCATGGTAGAGACCCAGTACTTC.

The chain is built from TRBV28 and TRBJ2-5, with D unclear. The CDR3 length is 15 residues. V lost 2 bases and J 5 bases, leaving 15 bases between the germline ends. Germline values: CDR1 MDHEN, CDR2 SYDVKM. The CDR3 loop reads CASSLAPGARETQYF. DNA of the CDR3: TGTGCCAGCAGTTTAGCGCCAGGCGCTAGGGAGACCCAGTACTTC.

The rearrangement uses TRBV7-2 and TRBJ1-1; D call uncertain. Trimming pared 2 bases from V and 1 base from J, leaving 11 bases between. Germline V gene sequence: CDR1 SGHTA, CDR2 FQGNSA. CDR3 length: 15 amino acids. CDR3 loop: CASSLQARENTEAFF. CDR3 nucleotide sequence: TGTGCCAGCAGCTTACAGGCCAGAGAGAACACTGAAGCTTTCTTT.

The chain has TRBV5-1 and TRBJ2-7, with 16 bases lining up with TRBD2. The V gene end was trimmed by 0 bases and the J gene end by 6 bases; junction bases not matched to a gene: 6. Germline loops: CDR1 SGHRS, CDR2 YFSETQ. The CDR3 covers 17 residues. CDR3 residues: CASSLEGLAGGPGEQYF. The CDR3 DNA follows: TGCGCCAGCAGCTTGGAGGGACTAGCGGGAGGGCCGGGCGAGCAGTACTTC.

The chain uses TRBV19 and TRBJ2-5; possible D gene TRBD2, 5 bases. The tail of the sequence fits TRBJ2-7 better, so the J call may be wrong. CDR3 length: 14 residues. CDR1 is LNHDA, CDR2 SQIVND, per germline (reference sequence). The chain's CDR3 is CASRKAVDTYEQYF. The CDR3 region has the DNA TGTGCCAGCCGGAAAGCGGTGGATACCTACGAGCAGTACTTC.

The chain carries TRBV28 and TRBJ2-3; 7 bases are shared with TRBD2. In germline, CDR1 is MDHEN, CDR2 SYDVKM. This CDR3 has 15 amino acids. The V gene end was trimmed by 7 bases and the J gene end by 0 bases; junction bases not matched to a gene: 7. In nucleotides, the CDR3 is TGTGCCAGCAAGGGCGGGAGCCCCAGCACAGATACGCAGTATTTT. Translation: CASKGGSPSTDTQYF. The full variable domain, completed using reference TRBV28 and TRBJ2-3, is DVKVTQSSRYLVKRTGEKVFLECVQDMDHENMFWYRQDPGLGLRLIYFSYDVKMKEKGDIPEGYSVSREKKERFSLILESASTNQTSMYLCASKGGSPSTDTQYFGPGTRLTVL.

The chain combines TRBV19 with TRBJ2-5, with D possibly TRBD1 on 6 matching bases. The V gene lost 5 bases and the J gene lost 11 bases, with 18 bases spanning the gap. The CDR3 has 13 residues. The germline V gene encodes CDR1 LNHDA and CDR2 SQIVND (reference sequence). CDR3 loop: CASSPQGRGEQYF. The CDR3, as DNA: TGTGCCAGTAGTCCCCAGGGGAGAGGGGAGCAGTACTTC. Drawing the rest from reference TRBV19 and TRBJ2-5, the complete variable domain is DGGITQSPKYLFRKEGQNVTLSCEQNLNHDAMYWYRQDPGQGLRLIYYSQIVNDFQKGDIAEGYSVSREKKESFPLTVTSAQKNPTAFYLCASSPQGRGEQYFGPGTRLLVL.

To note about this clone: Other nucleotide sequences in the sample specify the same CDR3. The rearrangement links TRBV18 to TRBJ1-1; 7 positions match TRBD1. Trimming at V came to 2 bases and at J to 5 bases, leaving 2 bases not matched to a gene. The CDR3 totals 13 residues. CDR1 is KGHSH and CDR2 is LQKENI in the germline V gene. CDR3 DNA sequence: TGTGCCAGCTCACCAACACAGGGGACTGAAGCTTTCTTT. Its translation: CASSPTQGTEAFF.

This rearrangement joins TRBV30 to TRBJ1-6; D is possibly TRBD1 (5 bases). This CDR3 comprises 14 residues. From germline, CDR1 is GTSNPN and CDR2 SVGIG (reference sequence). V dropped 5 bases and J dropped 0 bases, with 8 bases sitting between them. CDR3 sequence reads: CAWAGSSYNSPLHF. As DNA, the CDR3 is TGTGCCTGGGCAGGGAGCTCCTATAATTCACCCCTCCACTTT. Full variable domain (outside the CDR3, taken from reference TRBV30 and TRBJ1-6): SQTIHQWPATLVQPVGSPLSLECTVEGTSNPNLYWYRQAAGRGLQLLFYSVGIGQISSEVPQNLSASRPQDRQFILSSKKLLLSDSGFYLCAWAGSSYNSPLHFGNGTRLTVT.

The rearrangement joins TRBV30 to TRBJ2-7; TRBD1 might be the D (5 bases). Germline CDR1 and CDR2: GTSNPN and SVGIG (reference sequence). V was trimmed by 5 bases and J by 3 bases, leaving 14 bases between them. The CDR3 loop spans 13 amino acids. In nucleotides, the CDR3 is TGTGCCTGGCGTTCGACAGTGATCTACGAGCAGTACTTC. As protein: CAWRSTVIYEQYF.

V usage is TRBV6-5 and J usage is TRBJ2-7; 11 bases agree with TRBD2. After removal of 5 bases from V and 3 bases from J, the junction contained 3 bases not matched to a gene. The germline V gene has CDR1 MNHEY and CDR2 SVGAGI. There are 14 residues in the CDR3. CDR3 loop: CASSRLAGLYEQYF. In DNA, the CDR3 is TGTGCCAGCAGTCGACTAGCGGGACTCTACGAGCAGTACTTC.

CDR3 region: CASRLAGVVGEQYF. In nucleotides, the CDR3 is TGTGCCAGCAGGTTAGCGGGAGTGGTGGGCGAGCAGTACTTC. The J gene is TRBJ2-5, the V gene TRBV27; 9 bases are a match to TRBD2. The better agreement between TRBJ2-7 and the DNA end casts doubt on the J call. This CDR3 is 14 amino acids long. The germline gives CDR1 MNHEY, CDR2 SMNVEV (reference sequence).

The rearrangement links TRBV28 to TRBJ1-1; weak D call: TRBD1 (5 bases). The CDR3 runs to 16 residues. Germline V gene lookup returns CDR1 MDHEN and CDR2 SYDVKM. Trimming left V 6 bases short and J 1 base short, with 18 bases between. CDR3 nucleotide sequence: TGTGCCAGCAGCTGGACCTGGGGGTCCCAGAACACTGAAGCTTTCTTT. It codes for CASSWTWGSQNTEAFF.

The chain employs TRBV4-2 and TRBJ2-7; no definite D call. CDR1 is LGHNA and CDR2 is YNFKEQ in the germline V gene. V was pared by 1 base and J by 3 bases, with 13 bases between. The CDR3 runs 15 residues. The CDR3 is CASSQAVQAGYEQYF. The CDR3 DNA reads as TGTGCCAGCAGCCAAGCGGTCCAGGCTGGCTACGAGCAGTACTTC.

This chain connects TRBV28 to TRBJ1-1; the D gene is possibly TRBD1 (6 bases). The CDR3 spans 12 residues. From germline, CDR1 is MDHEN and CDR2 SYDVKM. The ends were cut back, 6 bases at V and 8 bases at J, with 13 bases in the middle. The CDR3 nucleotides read TGTGCCAGCAGACATACAGGGAACGAAGCTTTCTTT. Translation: CASRHTGNEAFF.

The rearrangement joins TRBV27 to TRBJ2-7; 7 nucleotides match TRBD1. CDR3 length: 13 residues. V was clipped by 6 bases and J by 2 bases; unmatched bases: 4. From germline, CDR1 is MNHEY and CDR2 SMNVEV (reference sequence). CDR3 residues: CASRGQLTYEQYF. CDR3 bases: TGTGCCAGCAGGGGACAGTTAACCTACGAGCAGTACTTC.

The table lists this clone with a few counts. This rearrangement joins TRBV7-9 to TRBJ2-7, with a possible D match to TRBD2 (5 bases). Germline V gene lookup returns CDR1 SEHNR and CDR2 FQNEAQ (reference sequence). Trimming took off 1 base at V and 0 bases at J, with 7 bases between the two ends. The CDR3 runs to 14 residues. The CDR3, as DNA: TGTGCCAGCAGCTTAGGGACTGCCTCCTACGAGCAGTACTTC. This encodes CASSLGTASYEQYF.

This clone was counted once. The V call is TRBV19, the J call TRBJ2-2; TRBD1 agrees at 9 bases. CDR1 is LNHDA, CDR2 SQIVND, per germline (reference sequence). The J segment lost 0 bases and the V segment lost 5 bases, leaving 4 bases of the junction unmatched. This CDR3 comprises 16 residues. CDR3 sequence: CASSSRTGANTGELFF. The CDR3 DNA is TGTGCCAGTAGTTCCCGGACAGGGGCGAACACCGGGGAGCTGTTTTTT. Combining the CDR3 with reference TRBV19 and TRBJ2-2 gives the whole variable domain DGGITQSPKYLFRKEGQNVTLSCEQNLNHDAMYWYRQDPGQGLRLIYYSQIVNDFQKGDIAEGYSVSREKKESFPLTVTSAQKNPTAFYLCASSSRTGANTGELFFGEGSRLTVL.

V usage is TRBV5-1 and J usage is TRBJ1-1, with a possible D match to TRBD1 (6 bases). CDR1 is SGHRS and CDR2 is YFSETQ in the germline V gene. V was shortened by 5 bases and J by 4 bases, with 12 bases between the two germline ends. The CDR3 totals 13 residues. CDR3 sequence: CASSLGGATEAFF. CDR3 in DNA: TGCGCCAGCAGTCTGGGGGGCGCCACTGAAGCTTTCTTT.

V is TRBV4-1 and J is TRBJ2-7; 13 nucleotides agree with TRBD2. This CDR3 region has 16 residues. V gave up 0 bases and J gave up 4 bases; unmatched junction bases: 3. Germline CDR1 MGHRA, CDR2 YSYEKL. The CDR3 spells CASSQDGLAGEYEQYF. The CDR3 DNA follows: TGCGCCAGCAGCCAAGATGGACTAGCGGGAGAATACGAGCAGTACTTC.

The CDR3 sequence: CSAHYGETQYF. The CDR3 DNA follows: TGCAGTGCACACTACGGGGAGACCCAGTACTTC. The rearrangement uses TRBV20-1 and TRBJ2-5; D is uncertain. Germline lookup yields CDR1 DFQATT and CDR2 SNEGSKA (reference sequence). With 6 bases removed from V and 5 bases from J, the gap between germline ends came to 10 bases. The CDR3 is 11 amino acids.

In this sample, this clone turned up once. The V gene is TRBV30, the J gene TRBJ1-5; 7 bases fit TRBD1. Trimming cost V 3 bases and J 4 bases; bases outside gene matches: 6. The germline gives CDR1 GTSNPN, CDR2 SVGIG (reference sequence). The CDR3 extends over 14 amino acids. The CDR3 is CAWSLGQLNQPQHF. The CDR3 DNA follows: TGTGCCTGGAGCCTGGGACAGCTAAATCAGCCCCAGCATTTT. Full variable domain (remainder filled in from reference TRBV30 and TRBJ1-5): SQTIHQWPATLVQPVGSPLSLECTVEGTSNPNLYWYRQAAGRGLQLLFYSVGIGQISSEVPQNLSASRPQDRQFILSSKKLLLSDSGFYLCAWSLGQLNQPQHFGDGTRLSIL.